This is a list of T cell receptor beta chains from one sample in a study of T cells after yellow fever vaccination. One entry per CDR3 protein, called by TCRdb with MiXCR from the 5' RACE reads. In the table there are 110,000 to 150,000 distinct CDR3 sequences, 5% to 8% of which are singletons. The source material was CD4+ T cells sorted from PBMCs, sampled 10 days after the yellow fever booster vaccination. The origin of the receptors is a man aged 30-40 years who received the YFV17D yellow fever vaccine. CDR3s include the opening cysteine and the closing phenylalanine or tryptophan. A D gene is named only where the DNA matches it firmly. Expanded clones get a size class; other rows say once, few or many, or leave the size out.

>TRBV20-1|TRBJ2-5|many|-
TGCAGTGCTAGACTCGGGACAACACAAGAGACCCAGTACTTC
CSARLGTTQETQYF
>TRBV11-2|TRBJ2-2|many|-
TGTGCCATGCTGGCTCTAAACACCGGGGAGCTGTTTTTT
CAMLALNTGELFF
>TRBV4-2|TRBJ2-5|many|TRBD1
TGTGCCAGCAGCCAGACGACAGGGCAAGAGACCCAGTACTTC
CASSQTTGQETQYF
>TRBV23-1|TRBJ2-7|few|-
TGCGCCAGCAGTCAATCTTTTTCCGAGGGACACACATGCAGCGAGCAGTACTTC
CASSQSFSEGHTCSEQYF
>TRBV4-3|TRBJ1-4|many|TRBD1
TGCGCCAGCAGCCGGGTCGTGGGGACAGGGGACGAAAAACTGTTTTTT
CASSRVVGTGDEKLFF
>TRBV3-1|TRBJ1-1|many|-
TGTGCCAGCAGACCTGGGATGAACACTGAAGCTTTCTTT
CASRPGMNTEAFF
>TRBV4-3|TRBJ2-1|few|TRBD2
TGCGCCAGCAGCCAAGATCTCTCCGCTAGCGGGAGATACAATGAGCAGTTCTTC
CASSQDLSASGRYNEQFF
>TRBV20-1|TRBJ2-1|many|-
TGCAGTGCTAGAGATACCAGGATCTCCTACAATGAGCAGTTCTTC
CSARDTRISYNEQFF
>TRBV6-2/TRBV6-3|TRBJ2-1|many|-
TGTGCCAGCAGCCACGGGGCTGAGCAGTTCTTC
CASSHGAEQFF
>TRBV20-1|TRBJ2-6|many|-
TGCAGTGCTAGAGTAGGGGCTGGGGCCAACGTCCTGACTTTC
CSARVGAGANVLTF
>TRBV7-9|TRBJ2-1|many|-
TGTGCCAGCAGCTTAATCCAGGCTTCCTACAATGAGCAGTTCTTC
CASSLIQASYNEQFF
>TRBV29-1|TRBJ2-2|many|-
TGCAGCCTACGGCAGGAGTGGTCCGGGGAGCTGTTTTTT
CSLRQEWSGELFF
>TRBV4-2|TRBJ2-3|many|-
TGTGCCAGCAGCCAACTAGGGGACCCTCGCACAGATACGCAGTATTTT
CASSQLGDPRTDTQYF
>TRBV19|TRBJ2-1|many|-
TGTGCCAGTAGTCAGCGGAACAATGAGCAGTTCTTC
CASSQRNNEQFF
>TRBV5-1|TRBJ2-3|many|TRBD1
TGCGCCAGCAGCTTGGTAGGGACAGGGGGAGATACGCAGTATTTT
CASSLVGTGGDTQYF
>TRBV29-1|TRBJ2-3|many|TRBD1
TGCAGCTCCTGGGACAGGACTGATGGCACAGATACGCAGTATTTT
CSSWDRTDGTDTQYF
>TRBV7-2|TRBJ1-3|-|-
TGTGCCAGCAGCTTCTACACAGGAGGCGCTGGAAACACCATATATTTT
CASSFYTGGAGNTIYF
>TRBV29-1|TRBJ2-7|many|-
TGCAGCGTTGTTGGGGACTTCCCAGGGCAGTACTTC
CSVVGDFPGQYF
>TRBV5-1|TRBJ2-7|many|TRBD1
TGCGCCAGCAGCTTGGGCCCGGGACAGCCCCGCTACGAGCAGTACTTC
CASSLGPGQPRYEQYF
>TRBV5-1|TRBJ2-1|-|TRBD2
TGCGCCAGCAGCTTGATGGTTAGCGGGACACCTGGGAATGAGCAGTTCTTC
CASSLMVSGTPGNEQFF
>TRBV28|TRBJ2-1|many|TRBD2
TGTGCCAGCACCGTAGCGGGAGCTAGGAATGAGCAGTTCTTC
CASTVAGARNEQFF
>TRBV20-1|TRBJ1-6|few|-
TGCAGTGCTAGAGATCCGCCAGGGGTTTGGTCACCCCTCCACTTT
CSARDPPGVWSPLHF
>TRBV9|TRBJ2-5|many|TRBD2
TGTGCCAGCAGCGCAGCGGGAGGGGAGACCCAGTACTTC
CASSAAGGETQYF
>TRBV21-1|TRBJ2-3|many|-
TGTGCCAGCAGCAATAGGCGAGGGAAGACAGATACGCAGTATTTT
CASSNRRGKTDTQYF
>TRBV12-3/TRBV12-4|TRBJ1-6|many|-
TGTGCCAGCAGACCGGACAGTCGGGATTCACCCCTCCACTTT
CASRPDSRDSPLHF
>TRBV29-1|TRBJ2-3|many|-
TGCAGCGCCGGGCGCGGTACAGATACGCAGTATTTT
CSAGRGTDTQYF
>TRBV7-2|TRBJ2-5|many|-
TGTGCCAGCAGCTCAGACGGCGGCCAAGAGACCCAGTACTTC
CASSSDGGQETQYF
>TRBV12-3/TRBV12-4|TRBJ1-1|many|-
TGTGCCAGCAGTTTCAGTCTACTTGAAGCTTTCTTT
CASSFSLLEAFF
>TRBV12-3/TRBV12-4|TRBJ2-7|many|-
TGTGCCAGCTCAGGGGGGAAGAGGATCTACGAGCAGTACTTC
CASSGGKRIYEQYF
>TRBV6-5|TRBJ2-3|many|-
TGTGCCTCCAGGTCCCCCACAGATACGCAGTATTTT
CASRSPTDTQYF
>TRBV7-4|TRBJ2-1|many|TRBD2
TGTGCCAGCAGCTCAAAACGTACTAGCGGACCCTACAATGAGCAGTTCTTC
CASSSKRTSGPYNEQFF
>TRBV6-2/TRBV6-3|TRBJ2-7|many|-
TGTGCCAGCAGTTACTCGAGTGGTAACGCGAACGAGCAGTACTTC
CASSYSSGNANEQYF
>TRBV20-1|TRBJ2-1|many|-
TGCAGTGCAATGGGGGGCGGGAGCTCCTACAATGAGCAGTTCTTC
CSAMGGGSSYNEQFF
>TRBV6-2/TRBV6-3|TRBJ2-1|many|TRBD2
TGTGCCAGCAGACTGAGGGGACTAGCGTACAATGAGCAGTTCTTC
CASRLRGLAYNEQFF
>TRBV5-4|TRBJ2-7|few|-
TGTGCCAGCAGCCTCGACGGACCCTACGAGCAGTACTTC
CASSLDGPYEQYF
>TRBV5-1|TRBJ2-7|-|-
TGCGCCAGCAGCATAGGAGGGGGACACCAAAAAAGCGAGCAGTACTTC
CASSIGGGHQKSEQYF
>TRBV7-8|TRBJ2-2|many|-
TGTGCCAGCAGCCCGGCTATTCATAACACCGGGGAGCTGTTTTTT
CASSPAIHNTGELFF
>TRBV3-1|TRBJ2-5|many|TRBD2
TGTGCCAGCAGTCCCTACCCGGGCGGGAGAGGGCTACAGACCCAGTACTTC
CASSPYPGGRGLQTQYF
>TRBV27|TRBJ2-3|few|-
TGTGCCAGCAGTTTCAGGGAGACAGATACGCAGTATTTT
CASSFRETDTQYF
>TRBV5-1|TRBJ2-1|many|-
TGCGCCAGCAGCGCGGGACCGGAGTCCTACAATGAGCAGTTCTTC
CASSAGPESYNEQFF
>TRBV7-8|TRBJ2-7|many|-
TGTGCCAGCAGCTTAGCGCTCGACAGCTCCTACGAGCAGTACTTC
CASSLALDSSYEQYF
>TRBV11-2|TRBJ2-5|many|-
TGTGCCAGCAGCTTAGTTTCCCTCAGCGGGTACCAAGAGACCCAGTACTTC
CASSLVSLSGYQETQYF
>TRBV12-3/TRBV12-4|TRBJ2-7|many|-
TGTGCCAGCAGTTTGGACCGACGTGGGGAGCAGTACTTC
CASSLDRRGEQYF
>TRBV20-1|TRBJ2-5|many|TRBD2
TGCAGTGCTAGAGTCCCTGGGTCGGGGGGGACCCAGTACTTC
CSARVPGSGGTQYF
>TRBV20-1|TRBJ2-7|-|-
TGCAGTGCTAAGAGCGACTGGGTTCTCGGCGAGCAGTACTTC
CSAKSDWVLGEQYF
>TRBV20-1|TRBJ2-1|many|-
TGCAGTGCTAGAGACCAGAATGAGCAGTTCTTC
CSARDQNEQFF
>TRBV11-2|TRBJ2-1|-|TRBD2
TGTGCCAGCAGCGCATCTATCCTAGCGGCGAGCTCCTACAATGAGCAGTTCTTC
CASSASILAASSYNEQFF
>TRBV5-8|TRBJ1-2|many|TRBD1
TGTGCCAGCAGCGGCCCCGGGGGACAGACCTATGGCTACACCTTC
CASSGPGGQTYGYTF
>TRBV12-3/TRBV12-4|TRBJ1-1|many|-
TGTGCCAGCAGTTCCTCCGGGACTGCAGCTTTCTTT
CASSSSGTAAFF
>TRBV4-2|TRBJ1-2|few|-
TGTGCCAGCAGCCAACTTAATGTGGGCCAGGGGATTCATGGCTACACCTTC
CASSQLNVGQGIHGYTF
>TRBV7-8|TRBJ2-2|many|-
TGTGCCAGCAGCCAAACTAGCAGCCCGAACACCGGGGAGCTGTTTTTT
CASSQTSSPNTGELFF
>TRBV5-1|TRBJ2-6|-|-
TGCGCCAGCGGCCTCCCGAAAACCGGGGCCAACGTCCTGACTTTC
CASGLPKTGANVLTF
>TRBV5-4|TRBJ2-1|-|-
TGTGCCAGCAGCAGATCGAGCTCCTACAATGAGCAGTTCTTC
CASSRSSSYNEQFF
>TRBV6-2/TRBV6-3|TRBJ2-3|many|TRBD1
TGTGCCAGCAGTTCCCGGACAGGGACGGATACGCAGTATTTT
CASSSRTGTDTQYF
>TRBV20-1|TRBJ2-6|few|TRBD1
TGCAGTGCTCCTTCAGGTCGGGCAGGGGGCTCCGGGGCCAACGTCCTGACTTTC
CSAPSGRAGGSGANVLTF